What follows are 28 T cell receptor beta chains derived from one specimen sequenced in a study of blood T cell repertoires in COVID-19. Sequenced by immunoSEQ multiplex PCR; TCRdb stores in-frame clones only, minus some. This table holds 35,000 to 45,000 clones, more than 80% found once. Sequenced sample: peripheral blood. Receptor source: a man aged 60 to 75 with acute or convalescent COVID-19.

This clone was seen a single time. The chain couples TRBV6-6 to TRBJ2-5, with 16 bases fitting TRBD2. V lost 5 bases, J lost 4 bases, and 10 bases stayed unmatched. CDR3 size: 18 residues. Germline CDR1 reads MNHNY; CDR2 reads SVGAGI (reference sequence). For the CDR3, the DNA is TGTGCCAGCAGTCAGGGACTAGCGGGGGGGCTGGCTGGAGAGACCCAGTACTTC. This sequence encodes CASSQGLAGGLAGETQYF.

The rearrangement joins TRBV19 to TRBJ1-1, with a weak D call TRBD1 (5 bases). The V and J ends lost 5 bases and 0 bases respectively, with 10 bases between them. The CDR3 contains 14 residues. Germline assignment: CDR1 LNHDA and CDR2 SQIVND (reference sequence). CDR3 residues: CASSGGLLNTEAFF. The CDR3, as DNA: TGTGCCAGTAGTGGGGGACTCCTGAACACTGAAGCTTTCTTT.

Only a few counts were recorded for this clone. This chain connects TRBV3-1 (or the pseudogene TRBV3-2) to TRBJ1-2; D unresolved. With 1 base removed from V and 8 bases from J, the gap between germline ends came to 20 bases. CDR1 LGHDT and CDR2 YNNKEL come from the germline V gene (reference sequence). The CDR3 has 16 amino acids. CDR3 coding DNA: TGTGCCAGCAGCCAAGTCCTGTCAGGCGCCAACAAGGGCTACACCTTC. Translated: CASSQVLSGANKGYTF.

The rearrangement uses TRBV12-3 or TRBV12-4 and TRBJ1-4; no clear D. With 6 bases removed from V and 10 bases from J, the gap between germline ends came to 12 bases. The CDR3 totals 12 residues. CDR3 sequence (DNA): TGTGCCAGCAGGGCCCTGTCGGGAAAACTGTTTTTT. The encoded protein is CASRALSGKLFF.

The chain joins TRBV11-3 to TRBJ2-2; possibly TRBD2 for D (5 bases). V dropped 0 bases and J dropped 4 bases, with 9 bases sitting between them. CDR1 and CDR2 (germline): SGHNT, YENEEA. This CDR3 contains 15 residues. The CDR3 region is CASSLEGGGTGELFF. DNA for the CDR3: TGTGCCAGCAGCTTAGAAGGAGGCGGCACCGGGGAGCTGTTTTTT. Full variable domain (rest looked up from reference TRBV11-3 and TRBJ2-2): EAGVVQSPRYKIIEKKQPVAFWCNPISGHNTLYWYLQNLGQGPELLIRYENEEAVDDSQLPKDRFSAERLKGVDSTLKIQPAELGDSAVYLCASSLEGGGTGELFFGEGSRLTVL.

V and J are TRBV6-5 and TRBJ1-2, with a possible D match to TRBD1 (6 bases). V was trimmed by 6 bases and J by 4 bases, leaving 12 bases between them. Per the germline V gene, CDR1 is MNHEY and CDR2 is SVGAGI. The CDR3 runs to 13 residues. CDR3 in amino acids: CASRPTGTYGYTF. The CDR3 DNA sequence: TGTGCCAGCAGGCCTACAGGGACCTATGGCTACACCTTC.

V and J are TRBV25-1 and TRBJ2-5, with a possible D match to TRBD2 (5 bases). This CDR3 comprises 15 residues. CDR1 and CDR2 from the germline V gene are MGHDK and SYGVNS. Trimming removed 2 bases from V and 0 bases from J, with 10 bases in between. This CDR3 reads CASSEPREYQETQYF. The CDR3 coding sequence is TGTGCCAGCAGTGAACCTAGGGAGTACCAAGAGACCCAGTACTTC.

V and J are TRBV2 and TRBJ2-7; D remains unclear. This CDR3 has 12 residues. Trimming left V 7 bases short and J 5 bases short, with 12 bases between. Germline assignment: CDR1 SNHLY and CDR2 FYNNEI. The CDR3 sequence: CASNGPTNEQYF. DNA for the CDR3: TGTGCCAGCAATGGTCCAACAAACGAGCAGTACTTC.

The genes are TRBV7-2 and TRBJ2-5; D is perhaps TRBD2 (6 bases). The V gene lost 5 bases and the J gene lost 1 base, with 11 bases spanning the gap. Germline V gives CDR1 SGHTA, CDR2 FQGNSA. The CDR3 has 14 amino acids. As DNA, the CDR3 is TGTGCCAGCAGCCGCGGGACTTTCCAAGAGACCCAGTACTTC. It specifies CASSRGTFQETQYF.

V is TRBV7-9 and J is TRBJ1-1; D call uncertain. The CDR3 runs to 14 residues. Germline-derived CDR1 and CDR2 are SEHNR and FQNEAQ (reference sequence). V lost 3 bases to trimming and J lost 11 bases, with 19 bases between them. CDR3 sequence: CASSFPPEEQSAFF. The CDR3 DNA sequence: TGTGCCAGCAGCTTCCCCCCGGAGGAACAGTCGGCTTTCTTT.

Only one count was recorded for this clone. The chain joins TRBV30 to TRBJ1-4; no reliable D call. The CDR3 loop spans 13 amino acids. V was pared by 2 bases and J by 3 bases, with 7 bases between. CDR1 is GTSNPN, CDR2 SVGIG, per germline (reference sequence). In nucleotides, the CDR3 is TGTGCCTGGAGTCGGGTTTCTAATGAAAAACTGTTTTTT. Its translation is CAWSRVSNEKLFF.

This chain uses TRBV21-1 with TRBJ2-5; the table's TRBD1 call for D was not verified on the DNA. TRBV21-1 is assigned pseudogene status. CDR3 length: 15 amino acids. The CDR3 protein is CASTPPAGVGETQYF. As DNA, the CDR3 is TGTGCCAGCACTCCCCCAGCAGGGGTGGGAGAGACCCAGTACTTC.

V and J are TRBV6-5 and TRBJ1-1; D not resolved. Germline V gives CDR1 MNHEY, CDR2 SVGAGI. The CDR3 is made up of 13 amino acids. Trimming cost V 4 bases and J 5 bases, with 11 bases left between them. CDR3 nucleotide sequence: TGTGCCAGCAGTTCCGCGGGGAGGACTGAAGCTTTCTTT. Its translation is CASSSAGRTEAFF.

V and J are TRBV20-1 and TRBJ2-5; a weak D match, TRBD2 (5 bases). Germline V CDR1 and CDR2: DFQATT, SNEGSKA (reference sequence). The CDR3 covers 14 residues. V lost 3 bases to trimming and J lost 5 bases, with 16 bases between them. The chain's CDR3 is CSASQDLRRETQYF. The CDR3 bases are TGCAGTGCTAGTCAAGACCTTCGGAGGGAGACCCAGTACTTC.

The chain recombines TRBV27 with TRBJ2-1, with 9 bases identical to TRBD2. The germline V gene encodes CDR1 MNHEY and CDR2 SMNVEV (reference sequence). V lost 0 bases and J lost 7; bases outside the gene matches: 7. This CDR3 has 16 residues. CDR3 in DNA: TGTGCCAGCAGTTTATCTGGCGGGGGGGCCGTGAATGAGCAGTTCTTC. Translating it yields CASSLSGGGAVNEQFF.

The gene calls are TRBV7-8 and TRBJ2-7; D not resolved. Trimming removed 0 bases at V and 0 bases at J, with 6 bases between. This CDR3 contains 14 residues. Germline V gene lookup returns CDR1 SGHVS and CDR2 FQNEAQ. In nucleotides, the CDR3 is TGTGCCAGCAGCTTAGCGGAGTACTCCTACGAGCAGTACTTC. Protein: CASSLAEYSYEQYF.

The V gene is TRBV12-3 or TRBV12-4, the J gene TRBJ2-2; D not certain. Trimming pared 1 base from V and 6 bases from J, leaving 6 bases between. CDR3 length: 13 residues. In DNA form, the CDR3 reads TGTGCCAGCAGTTTAGGGCCTCCCGGGGAGCTGTTTTTT. It encodes CASSLGPPGELFF.

The chain employs TRBV18 and TRBJ1-5; D not certain. Germline-derived CDR1 and CDR2 are KGHSH and LQKENI. This CDR3 spans 11 amino acids. The ends were cut back, 8 bases at V and 3 bases at J, with 5 bases in the middle. Here the CDR3 DNA reads TGTGCCAGCAGCCTCAATCAGCCCCAGCATTTT. As protein: CASSLNQPQHF.

The chain joins TRBV5-4 to TRBJ2-5; 9 positions agree with TRBD1. Trimming took 4 bases from V and 5 from J; bases not matched to a gene: 9. Per germline, CDR1 SGHNT and CDR2 YYREEE (reference sequence). There are 15 residues in the CDR3. CDR3 in DNA: TGTGCCAGCAGCCCGAAGACGACAGGGGGGGAGACCCAGTACTTC. It codes for CASSPKTTGGETQYF.

V usage is TRBV7-9 and J usage is TRBJ1-2; TRBD1 aligns across 7 bases. This CDR3 contains 12 residues. The J segment lost 6 bases and the V segment lost 6 bases, leaving 4 bases of the junction unmatched. In germline, CDR1 is SEHNR, CDR2 FQNEAQ (reference sequence). The CDR3 sequence: CASRGDRDGYTF. DNA for the CDR3: TGTGCCAGCAGGGGGGACAGAGATGGCTACACCTTC.

The V call is TRBV5-4, the J call TRBJ1-2; D is ambiguous. The CDR3 is 14 amino acids. The germline gives CDR1 SGHNT, CDR2 YYREEE (reference sequence). The ends were cut back, 1 base at V and 3 bases at J, with 10 bases in the middle. The CDR3 DNA sequence: TGTGCCAGCAGCTTGAATGCCAGATACTATGGCTACACCTTC. Translating gives CASSLNARYYGYTF. The full variable domain, its missing parts supplied by reference TRBV5-4 and TRBJ1-2, is ETGVTQSPTHLIKTRGQQVTLRCSSQSGHNTVSWYQQALGQGPQFIFQYYREEENGRGNFPPRFSGLQFPNYSSELNVNALELDDSALYLCASSLNARYYGYTFGSGTRLTVV.

V and J are TRBV12-2 and TRBJ2-3; the D call TRBD2 from the table was never checked on the DNA. TRBV12-2 is classified as a pseudogene. The CDR3 spans 20 residues. In DNA, the CDR3 is TGTGCAAGTCGCTTAGGGGAGGGGAAGACTAGCCCGAAACACACAGATACGCAGTATTTT. Amino acid sequence: CASRLGEGKTSPKHTDTQYF.

CDR3 DNA sequence: TGTGCCATCAGGGTACAGGGGCAGAACACTGAAGCTTTCTTT. Its protein product is CAIRVQGQNTEAFF. This sequence joins TRBV10-3 and TRBJ1-1; TRBD1 matches at 7 bases. The CDR3 has 14 residues. The germline V gene has CDR1 ENHRY and CDR2 SYGVKD. The V gene end was trimmed by 6 bases and the J gene end by 1 base; junction bases not matched to a gene: 5.

This clone turned up a few times. The chain combines TRBV27 with TRBJ1-2, with D perhaps matching TRBD1 (6 bases). The CDR3 runs 12 residues. V was clipped by 4 bases and J by 8 bases, with 11 bases between them. Germline V gene lookup returns CDR1 MNHEY and CDR2 SMNVEV (reference sequence). CDR3 protein: CASSSTRGGYTF. CDR3 nucleotides: TGTGCCAGCAGTTCGACCAGGGGCGGCTACACCTTC.

V and J are TRBV19 and TRBJ2-7; 7 bases align to TRBD1. Per germline, CDR1 LNHDA and CDR2 SQIVND (reference sequence). The trim removed 2 bases at V and 5 bases at J, leaving 6 bases unmatched. The CDR3 is made up of 14 amino acids. CDR3 nucleotides: TGTGCCAGTAGTATACCCCGGACAGGCGACGAGCAGTACTTC. As protein: CASSIPRTGDEQYF.

The chain joins TRBV7-8 to TRBJ1-2, with TRBD1 identical over 9 bases. Germline CDR1 SGHVS, CDR2 FQNEAQ. J gave up 4 bases and V 5 bases, and 11 bases lay outside the gene matches. There are 16 residues in the CDR3. Here the CDR3 reads CASSGRQGVLGYGYTF. For the CDR3, the DNA is TGTGCCAGCAGCGGGAGACAGGGGGTTCTAGGCTATGGCTACACCTTC.

The J gene is TRBJ2-7, the V gene TRBV12-2; the table calls TRBD2, which could not be checked here. TRBV12-2 is given as a pseudogene. CDR3 length: 13 residues. DNA for the CDR3: TGTGCAAGTCGCTCTTGTTATTCCTACGAGCAGTACTTC. It specifies CASRSCYSYEQYF.

V and J are TRBV18 and TRBJ2-3, with D possibly being TRBD2 (6 bases). Looked up from germline, CDR1 is KGHSH and CDR2 is LQKENI. Trimming pared 4 bases from V and 4 bases from J, leaving 21 bases between. This CDR3 is built from 17 residues. CDR3 nucleotides: TGTGCCAGCTCACTCCTGGTTCAGGGAGGAGAACCAGATACGCAGTATTTT. Translated: CASSLLVQGGEPDTQYF.